A selection of T cell receptor beta chains follows, all from one sample in a study of response to subunit inactivated influenza vaccine. MiXCR, run by TCRdb on the RT-PCR reads, gives a single entry per CDR3 protein. The profile covers roughly 190,000 distinct CDR3 sequences, with approximately 15% appearing a single time and approximately 27% taken by the ten largest. The sequencing here drew on CD8+ T cells sorted from PBMCs, taken about 5 days after vaccination. The receptors stem from a man between 50 and 59 years old who received an inactivated influenza vaccine. The CDR3 runs from the conserved cysteine through the conserved F or W. D genes are given only for firm matches. Expanded clones are given a class, and other clones once, few, many or no size at all.

TRBJ1-4 | . | TRBV11-2 | few | CASSFLTNEKLFF | TGTGCCAGCAGCTTCCTAACTAATGAAAAACTGTTTTTT
TRBJ2-2 | TRBD2 | TRBV6-5 | . | CASSSGLAGTGELFF | TGTGCCAGCAGTTCCGGACTAGCGGGAACCGGGGAGCTGTTTTTT
TRBJ2-2 | . | TRBV20-1 | few | CSARDQTGVTGELFF | TGCAGTGCTAGAGATCAGACCGGGGTCACCGGGGAGCTGTTTTTT
TRBJ1-2 | . | TRBV6-5 | . | CASATANYGYTF | TGTGCCAGCGCAACAGCAAACTATGGCTACACCTTC
TRBJ2-1 | TRBD2 | TRBV2 | . | CARLIERGEQFF | TGTGCCCGCCTGATTGAGCGGGGTGAGCAGTTCTTC
TRBJ2-7 | . | TRBV19 | . | CASSISWSSYEQYF | TGTGCCAGTAGTATATCTTGGTCCTCCTACGAGCAGTACTTC
TRBJ2-1 | . | TRBV3-1 | . | CASSQRGPSSWRRSNEQFF | TGTGCCAGCAGCCAGCGGGGACCCTCGAGCTGGAGGAGATCCAATGAGCAGTTCTTC
TRBJ2-1 | TRBD2 | TRBV28 | . | CASSLPSGISYNEQFF | TGTGCCAGCAGTCTACCAAGCGGGATCTCCTACAATGAGCAGTTCTTC
TRBJ2-1 | . | TRBV7-2 | few | CASSAPYNEQFF | TGTGCCAGCAGCGCTCCGTACAATGAGCAGTTCTTC
TRBJ2-7 | . | TRBV12-3/TRBV12-4 | few | CASSLSAHEQYF | TGTGCCAGCAGTTTAAGCGCCCACGAGCAGTACTTC
TRBJ2-7 | TRBD2 | TRBV12-3/TRBV12-4 | . | CASSLDGTSVAYEQYF | TGTGCCAGCAGTTTAGACGGGACTAGCGTAGCCTACGAGCAGTACTTC
TRBJ2-1 | . | TRBV2 | . | CASSAMGEQFF | TGTGCCAGCAGTGCCATGGGCGAGCAGTTCTTC
TRBJ2-2 | TRBD2 | TRBV7-9 | few | CASSPWTSGRYTGELFF | TGTGCCAGCAGCCCCTGGACTAGCGGGAGATATACCGGGGAGCTGTTTTTT
TRBJ2-1 | . | TRBV7-3 | . | CASSPLGGEQFF | TGTGCCAGCAGCCCCCTCGGGGGTGAGCAGTTCTTC
TRBJ1-5 | . | TRBV5-1 | . | CASSVAGPNQPQHF | TGCGCCAGCAGCGTTGCGGGCCCCAATCAGCCCCAGCATTTT
TRBJ2-3 | . | TRBV7-9 | few | CASHGRMSTDTQYF | TGTGCCAGCCATGGCCGGATGAGCACAGATACGCAGTATTTT
TRBJ1-5 | . | TRBV7-9 | many | CASSFGAEFNQPQHF | TGTGCCAGCAGCTTCGGGGCGGAGTTCAATCAGCCCCAGCATTTT
TRBJ2-1 | TRBD1 | TRBV5-6 | . | CASTTNKDRGKLDEQFF | TGTGCCAGCACCACCAATAAAGACAGGGGTAAGCTTGATGAGCAGTTCTTC
TRBJ1-2 | . | TRBV5-1 | . | CASSPVGGDHYGYTF | TGCGCCAGCAGCCCGGTGGGAGGAGACCACTATGGCTACACCTTC
TRBJ1-2 | . | TRBV3-1 | few | CASSPRQRNYGYTF | TGTGCCAGCAGCCCTAGACAAAGAAACTATGGCTACACCTTC
TRBJ2-1 | . | TRBV3-1 | few | CASSHYEGPYNEQFF | TGTGCCAGCAGCCACTATGAGGGACCCTACAATGAGCAGTTCTTC
TRBJ2-7 | . | TRBV4-1 | many | CASSPWGGGYEQYF | TGCGCCAGCAGCCCTTGGGGAGGGGGCTACGAGCAGTACTTC
TRBJ2-7 | . | TRBV5-4 | . | CASSLAGVLSYEQYF | TGTGCCAGCAGCTTGGCCGGGGTCCTCTCCTACGAGCAGTACTTC
TRBJ2-5 | . | TRBV12-3/TRBV12-4 | . | CASSFSQGEGETQYF | TGTGCCAGCAGTTTCTCGCAGGGTGAAGGCGAGACCCAGTACTTC
TRBJ2-5 | TRBD2 | TRBV4-1 | few | CASSRGISGAETQYF | TGCGCCAGCAGCCGTGGGATTAGCGGGGCGGAGACCCAGTACTTC
TRBJ1-1 | . | TRBV4-3 | few | CASSQVGQAEAFF | TGCGCCAGCAGCCAAGTAGGGCAGGCTGAAGCTTTCTTT
TRBJ2-7 | . | TRBV4-3 | many | CASSPSEGGARYEQYF | TGCGCCAGCAGCCCCTCCGAGGGAGGTGCTAGGTACGAGCAGTACTTC
TRBJ2-7 | . | TRBV11-2 | many | CASTRGGGQYF | TGTGCCAGCACCAGAGGTGGAGGGCAGTACTTC
TRBJ2-6 | . | TRBV7-9 | few | CASSLAHGGTGANVLTF | TGTGCCAGCAGCTTAGCGCATGGGGGAACCGGGGCCAACGTCCTGACTTTC
TRBJ2-1 | . | TRBV6-2/TRBV6-3 | few | CASSYSQEGLYNEQFF | TGTGCCAGCAGTTACTCTCAGGAAGGACTTTACAATGAGCAGTTCTTC
TRBJ2-1 | . | TRBV11-2 | . | CASSLRARGLSSYNEQFF | TGTGCCAGCAGCTTAAGGGCCCGGGGACTGAGCTCCTACAATGAGCAGTTCTTC
TRBJ2-5 | TRBD2 | TRBV4-2 | many | CASSQDKTSSQRRSKTQYF | TGTGCCAGCAGCCAAGATAAGACTAGCAGTCAACGGAGGTCGAAGACCCAGTACTTC
TRBJ2-5 | . | TRBV7-2 | . | CASSLNEGWETQYF | TGTGCCAGCAGCTTAAACGAGGGGTGGGAGACCCAGTACTTC
TRBJ1-1 | TRBD1 | TRBV7-9 | many | CASSARQGGGTEAFF | TGTGCCAGCAGCGCGAGACAGGGAGGGGGAACTGAAGCTTTCTTT
TRBJ2-6 | . | TRBV7-9 | . | CASSLSRGTGANVLTF | TGTGCCAGCAGCTTGTCTCGAGGGACTGGGGCCAACGTCCTGACTTTC
TRBJ1-3 | . | TRBV29-1 | . | CSVRNLTGTSGNTIYF | TGCAGCGTAAGAAATCTCACAGGGACCTCTGGAAACACCATATATTTT
TRBJ1-1 | . | TRBV5-5 | few | CASREAGGGAFF | TGTGCCAGCAGGGAAGCGGGGGGCGGAGCTTTCTTT
TRBJ2-5 | TRBD1 | TRBV24-1 | many | CATSDPGQEETQYF | TGTGCCACCAGTGACCCGGGACAGGAAGAGACCCAGTACTTC
TRBJ2-1 | TRBD2 | TRBV12-3/TRBV12-4 | few | CASTLTPLSRTSGVYNEQFF | TGTGCCAGCACCTTAACTCCTCTCTCCCGGACTAGCGGGGTCTACAATGAGCAGTTCTTC
TRBJ2-3 | TRBD1 | TRBV24-1 | many | CATSDPDWTGGPSTQYF | TGTGCCACCAGTGACCCGGATTGGACAGGGGGCCCGAGTACGCAGTATTTT
TRBJ2-7 | TRBD1 | TRBV3-1 | . | CASSQVNRGSKEQYF | TGTGCCAGCAGCCAAGTCAACAGGGGGTCGAAGGAGCAGTACTTC
TRBJ2-1 | . | TRBV27 | . | CASSLFFYNEQFF | TGTGCCAGCAGTTTGTTCTTCTACAATGAGCAGTTCTTC
TRBJ2-2 | . | TRBV3-1 | few | CASSRDGVNTGELFF | TGTGCCAGCAGCCGAGACGGGGTGAACACCGGGGAGCTGTTTTTT
TRBJ1-1 | . | TRBV6-1 | many | CASSSGRGNTEAFF | TGTGCCAGCAGTAGCGGCAGGGGGAACACTGAAGCTTTCTTT
TRBJ2-7 | . | TRBV6-2/TRBV6-3 | . | CASRGGYYEQYF | TGTGCCAGCAGAGGAGGCTACTACGAGCAGTACTTC
TRBJ2-2 | TRBD1 | TRBV28 | few | CASRPYRGGELFF | TGTGCCAGCAGACCGTACAGGGGCGGGGAGCTGTTTTTT
TRBJ2-6 | . | TRBV9 | . | CASSPWGVSSGANVLTF | TGTGCCAGCAGCCCATGGGGCGTATCTTCTGGGGCCAACGTCCTGACTTTC
TRBJ2-7 | TRBD2 | TRBV6-2/TRBV6-3 | . | CASTLTGLAGYEQYF | TGTGCCAGCACTCTAACAGGGCTAGCGGGCTACGAGCAGTACTTC
TRBJ1-2 | . | TRBV5-5 | many | CASSSMGHSNYGYTF | TGTGCCAGCAGCTCTATGGGGCACAGCAACTATGGCTACACCTTC
TRBJ2-2 | TRBD1 | TRBV10-3 | few | CATTQGTVLNTGELFF | TGTGCCACAACCCAGGGGACAGTTCTAAACACCGGGGAGCTGTTTTTT
TRBJ2-1 | TRBD2 | TRBV27 | . | CASSSGRGTHYNEQFF | TGTGCCAGCAGTTCAGGGCGGGGGACGCACTACAATGAGCAGTTCTTC
TRBJ2-3 | . | TRBV29-1 | few | CSVVNGRAGTDTQYF | TGCAGCGTTGTGAACGGACGGGCTGGCACAGATACGCAGTATTTT
TRBJ1-5 | TRBD1 | TRBV15 | few | CATSPGTGNQPQHF | TGTGCCACCAGCCCCGGGACAGGCAATCAGCCCCAGCATTTT
TRBJ2-7 | . | TRBV7-9 | . | CASSFRESYEQYF | TGTGCCAGCAGCTTCAGGGAATCCTACGAGCAGTACTTC
TRBJ2-1 | . | TRBV11-2 | many | CASSPHRDNEQFF | TGTGCCAGCAGCCCTCACAGGGACAATGAGCAGTTCTTC